A single sample gave rise to the 14 T cell receptor beta chains below, sequenced in a study of cytomegalovirus exposure and HLA in healthy donors. It was with 60 Vbeta and 13 Jbeta primers that the PCR ran. This table comes from immunoSEQ multiplex PCR, and its TCRdb copy is limited to in-frame clones, with some not included. The sample shows roughly 190,000 clones, around 83% of them seen only once. Sequencing was done on a sample of PBMCs. The receptors here all came from a woman between 45 and 65 years old in good health and CMV-seropositive.

The chain carries TRBV21-1 and TRBJ1-2; the table's D call of TRBD1 was not tested on the DNA. TRBV21-1 is tagged as a pseudogene. The length of the CDR3 is 15 residues. CDR3 DNA: TGTGCCAGAGAACCCGGACAGGGCAGTTTTTATGGCTACACCTTC. Protein product: CAREPGQGSFYGYTF.

Worth noting for this clone: The sample contains more than one DNA sequence encoding this CDR3. The V gene is TRBV19, the J gene TRBJ1-5, with 8 bases lining up with TRBD1. Trimming at V came to 4 bases and at J to 2 bases, leaving 4 bases not matched to a gene. The germline V gene has CDR1 LNHDA and CDR2 SQIVND (reference sequence). There are 15 residues in the CDR3. This CDR3 is CASSTDRGGNQPQHF. The CDR3 DNA reads as TGTGCCAGTAGTACTGACAGGGGAGGCAATCAGCCCCAGCATTTT.

This clone was found once. Other nucleotide sequences from this sample produce the same CDR3. The chain combines TRBV5-1 with TRBJ1-4; 11 bases line up with TRBD1. The CDR3 is made up of 15 amino acids. Germline-derived CDR1 and CDR2 are SGHRS and YFSETQ. Germline trimming cut 0 bases from V and 8 bases from J; bases unmatched to any gene: 3. CDR3 residues: CASSLAGDRGEKLFF. The CDR3 region has the DNA TGCGCCAGCAGCTTGGCCGGGGACAGGGGGGAAAAACTGTTTTTT.

This chain uses TRBV30 with TRBJ1-4; maybe TRBD1 (6 bases). CDR1 GTSNPN and CDR2 SVGIG come from the germline V gene (reference sequence). CDR3 length: 14 amino acids. V was trimmed by 3 bases and J by 5 bases, leaving 13 bases between them. In DNA form, the CDR3 reads TGTGCCTGGAGCCGAAGGGGGGGAAATGAAAAACTGTTTTTT. Translated: CAWSRRGGNEKLFF.

The chain is built from TRBV11-2 and TRBJ2-3; perhaps TRBD1 as D (6 bases). Trimming cost V 5 bases and J 10 bases, with 16 bases left between them. The germline gives CDR1 SGHAT, CDR2 FQNNGV. This CDR3 has 13 residues. The CDR3 DNA follows: TGTGCCAGCAGCCCCGACAGGCTTTGGCCGCAGTATTTT. Protein product: CASSPDRLWPQYF.

This chain links TRBV6-5 with TRBJ1-3; 7 positions agree with TRBD1. The CDR3 is 15 amino acids. The germline V gene encodes CDR1 MNHEY and CDR2 SVGAGI. J was trimmed by 1 base and V by 5 bases; bases with no gene match: 5. The DNA of the CDR3 is TGTGCCAGCAGTACAGGGGCGATATCTGGAAACACCATATATTTT. It specifies CASSTGAISGNTIYF.

This clone was seen only once. The gene calls are TRBV7-3 and TRBJ1-1; D is perhaps TRBD1 (5 bases). Between the trimmed V and J ends, which lost 4 bases and 8 bases, there was a span of 14 bases. CDR1 and CDR2 (germline): SGHTA, FQGTGA. This CDR3 contains 13 residues. CDR3 in DNA: TGTGCCAGCAGCTCCCAGGGTCTAGGGGAAGCTTTCTTT. This codes for CASSSQGLGEAFF. Complete variable domain (other parts from reference TRBV7-3 and TRBJ1-1): GAGVSQTPSNKVTEKGKYVELRCDPISGHTALYWYRQSLGQGPEFLIYFQGTGAADDSGLPNDRFFAVRPEGSVSTLKIQRTERGDSAVYLCASSSQGLGEAFFGQGTRLTVV.

This chain links TRBV14 with TRBJ1-3, with unresolved D. The CDR3 spans 12 residues. With 2 bases removed from V and 4 bases from J, the gap between germline ends came to 3 bases. From germline, CDR1 is SGHDN and CDR2 FVKESK. The CDR3 reads CASSQIGNTIYF. DNA of the CDR3: TGTGCCAGCAGCCAAATAGGAAACACCATATATTTT.

The V gene is TRBV27, the J gene TRBJ1-5; D not certain. The CDR3 runs to 15 residues. Germline V CDR1 and CDR2: MNHEY, SMNVEV (reference sequence). Trimming removed 5 bases at V and 0 bases at J, with 11 bases between. The CDR3 DNA follows: TGTGCCAGCAGTATGACAAGTTTTAGCAATCAGCCCCAGCATTTT. This encodes CASSMTSFSNQPQHF.

The V gene is TRBV19, the J gene TRBJ1-3, with D maybe TRBD1 (5 bases). Per the germline V gene, CDR1 is LNHDA and CDR2 is SQIVND (reference sequence). The CDR3 consists of 16 residues. Trimming removed 6 bases from V and 0 bases from J, with 15 bases in between. The CDR3 nucleotides are TGTGCCAGTAGAGACAGTCTTGGTGGCTCTGGAAACACCATATATTTT. This gives the protein CASRDSLGGSGNTIYF.

The V gene is TRBV19, the J gene TRBJ1-2; D uncertain. The germline CDR1 and CDR2 sequences are LNHDA and SQIVND (reference sequence). The CDR3 is 13 amino acids. V was shortened by 5 bases and J by 3 bases, with 10 bases between the two germline ends. The CDR3 DNA reads TGTGCCAGTAGTCTGGTGGCCTACTATGGCTACACCTTC. Its protein product is CASSLVAYYGYTF. Variable domain in full (rest from reference TRBV19 and TRBJ1-2): DGGITQSPKYLFRKEGQNVTLSCEQNLNHDAMYWYRQDPGQGLRLIYYSQIVNDFQKGDIAEGYSVSREKKESFPLTVTSAQKNPTAFYLCASSLVAYYGYTFGSGTRLTVV.

The chain uses TRBV2 and TRBJ1-3; 8 nucleotides line up with TRBD1. Germline V gives CDR1 SNHLY, CDR2 FYNNEI. The trim removed 3 bases at V and 2 bases at J, leaving 9 bases unmatched. The CDR3 loop spans 17 amino acids. Here the CDR3 DNA reads TGTGCCAGCAGTGATTTCATCCAGGGGGCTACTGGAAACACCATATATTTT. It codes for CASSDFIQGATGNTIYF.

The rearrangement links TRBV28 to TRBJ1-1; D possibly corresponds to TRBD1 (5 bases). CDR1 MDHEN and CDR2 SYDVKM come from the germline V gene. V gave up 6 bases and J gave up 3 bases, with 17 bases separating them. This CDR3 comprises 15 residues. The chain's CDR3 is CASREPGRRDTEAFF. The CDR3 nucleotides read TGTGCCAGCAGAGAACCGGGACGGAGGGACACTGAAGCTTTCTTT. Using reference TRBV28 and TRBJ1-1 for the parts outside the CDR3, the full variable domain is DVKVTQSSRYLVKRTGEKVFLECVQDMDHENMFWYRQDPGLGLRLIYFSYDVKMKEKGDIPEGYSVSREKKERFSLILESASTNQTSMYLCASREPGRRDTEAFFGQGTRLTVV.

This chain uses TRBV29-1 with TRBJ2-7; 9 nucleotides agree with TRBD1. The CDR3 contains 13 residues. CDR1 is SQVTM and CDR2 is ANQGSEA in the germline V gene. The V gene end was trimmed by 6 bases and the J gene end by 4 bases; junction bases not matched to a gene: 7. CDR3 nucleotide sequence: TGCAGCGTCGAGGGACAGGGCTTTTACGAGCAGTACTTC. Translation gives CSVEGQGFYEQYF.